Listed below are T cell receptor beta chains from one sample, sequenced in a study of cytomegalovirus exposure and HLA in healthy donors. Assay used: immunoSEQ multiplex PCR; TCRdb lists only in-frame clones, some missing. This sample carries around 200,000 clones, about 85% of them seen once, and the ten largest clones take roughly a tenth. The sample taken for sequencing was PBMCs. The receptor set was obtained from a woman aged 45-59 years in good health and CMV-seropositive. The CDR3 runs from the conserved cysteine through the conserved F or W. D genes are given only for firm matches. Clone sizes are given selectively: once, few, many, or a class where the clone is expanded.

>TRBV7-3|-|TRBD1|TRBJ1-1
CASSPRGQLYNTEAFF
TGTGCCAGCAGCCCAAGGGGGCAGCTTTATAACACTGAAGCTTTCTTT
>TRBV5-4|few|-|TRBJ2-4
CASSLGGSWIQYF
TGTGCCAGCAGCTTAGGTGGGAGCTGGATTCAGTACTTC
>TRBV6-6|-|-|TRBJ1-5
CASSNPRGDQPQHF
TGTGCCAGCAGTAACCCCCGGGGGGATCAGCCCCAGCATTTT
>TRBV29-1|-|-|TRBJ2-7
CSVVGQNYEQYF
TGCAGCGTTGTGGGGCAGAACTACGAGCAGTACTTC
>TRBV4-1|-|-|TRBJ1-2
CASSQESTYYGYTF
TGCGCCAGCAGCCAAGAAAGCACCTACTATGGCTACACCTTC
>TRBV2|-|TRBD2|TRBJ2-7
CASSGAGADYEQYF
TGTGCCAGCAGTGGAGCGGGGGCGGACTACGAGCAGTACTTC
>TRBV6-1|-|TRBD1|TRBJ1-1
CASSRQGNTEAFF
TGTGCCAGCAGCCGACAGGGGAACACTGAAGCTTTCTTT
>TRBV5-1|-|TRBD1|TRBJ2-6
CASSPGTGSGANVLTF
TGCGCCAGCAGCCCCGGGACAGGGTCCGGGGCCAACGTCCTGACTTTC
>TRBV6-6|-|TRBD1|TRBJ1-2
CASSYSRTGGNYGYTF
TGTGCCAGCAGTTACTCACGGACAGGGGGGAACTATGGCTACACCTTC
>TRBV6-4|-|-|TRBJ2-1
CASSDLWGGAYNEQFF
TGTGCCAGCAGTGATCTCTGGGGGGGCGCTTACAATGAGCAGTTCTTC
>TRBV27|once|TRBD1|TRBJ1-2
CASGDRGRDGYTF
TGTGCCAGCGGGGACAGGGGTAGGGATGGCTACACCTTC
>TRBV7-3|-|TRBD2|TRBJ2-3
CASSLAGTSGYFTDTQYF
TGTGCCAGCAGCTTGGCCGGGACTAGCGGGTATTTCACAGATACGCAGTATTTT
>TRBV5-4|-|TRBD1|TRBJ1-6
CASSGRGQGDSPLHF
TGTGCCAGCAGCGGCCGGGGACAGGGAGATTCACCCCTCCACTTT
>TRBV6-4|-|-|TRBJ2-1
CASSGGPYNEQFF
TGTGCCAGCAGCGGGGGACCCTACAATGAGCAGTTCTTC
>TRBV28|-|TRBD1|TRBJ1-4
CASSPKDRGGEKLFF
TGTGCCAGCAGTCCGAAAGACAGGGGAGGGGAAAAACTGTTTTTT
>TRBV5-3|-|-|TRBJ1-3
CARSLESGIDGTYANTIYF
TGTGCCAGAAGCTTGGAAAGTGGAATAGACGGGACATATGCAAACACCATATATTTT
>TRBV6-1|few|-|TRBJ1-4
CASTRQGNEKLFF
TGTGCCAGCACGCGGCAGGGGAATGAAAAACTGTTTTTT
>TRBV2|-|-|TRBJ2-7
CASRDTGHSYEQYF
TGTGCCAGCAGAGACACAGGGCACTCCTACGAGCAGTACTTC
>TRBV10-3|many|-|TRBJ1-5
CAISETENQPQHF
TGTGCCATCAGTGAGACCGAGAATCAGCCCCAGCATTTT
>TRBV6-6|-|TRBD2|TRBJ2-1
CASSYGGATTYNEQFF
TGTGCCAGCAGCTACGGGGGGGCTACCACTTACAATGAGCAGTTCTTC
>TRBV6-5|-|-|TRBJ2-1
CASSTDRSSYNEQFF
TGTGCCAGCAGTACCGACAGGAGCTCCTACAATGAGCAGTTCTTC
>TRBV4-3|-|-|TRBJ2-7
CASSQELPETYEQYF
TGCGCCAGCAGCCAAGAATTGCCCGAGACCTACGAGCAGTACTTC
>TRBV7-6|few|TRBD1|TRBJ1-1
CASSLTGGELYAFF
TGTGCCAGCAGCTTAACAGGGGGCGAATTGTACGCTTTCTTT
>TRBV6-5|-|-|TRBJ1-4
CASTKAGHNEKLFF
TGTGCCAGCACCAAAGCGGGGCATAATGAAAAACTGTTTTTT
>TRBV28|-|TRBD1|TRBJ2-2
CASSLGTVTSNTGELFF
TGTGCCAGCAGTCTCGGGACAGTGACGTCGAACACCGGGGAGCTGTTTTTT
>TRBV19|-|-|TRBJ1-1
CASSINEGLNTEAFF
TGTGCCAGTAGTATCAATGAGGGATTGAACACTGAAGCTTTCTTT